These 28 T cell receptor beta chains came from one sample sequenced in a study of naive and memory T cell subsets. Amplification of ligated cDNA took four PCR rounds with SP2 and nested alpha and beta constant primers. TCRdb called the UMI-ligation and nested PCR reads again in MiXCR, with one record for every CDR3 protein. The table lists tens of thousands of distinct CDR3 sequences, about 5.2% of them singletons, with approximately 7.4% in the top ten. The library had UMIs added by 3' ligation of an oligonucleotide to TCR cDNA. Sequencing was performed on blood. The receptor set was obtained from an adult in good health.

This clonotype was found a few times. The chain combines TRBV30 with TRBJ1-1, with D uncertain. This CDR3 comprises 14 residues. Per germline, CDR1 GTSNPN and CDR2 SVGIG (reference sequence). V was shortened by 1 base and J by 1 base, with 10 bases between the two germline ends. The CDR3 sequence is CAWSASHRNTEAFF. The CDR3 region has the DNA TGTGCCTGGAGTGCCTCACACCGGAACACTGAAGCTTTCTTT.

The V and J genes are TRBV9 and TRBJ2-2; a possible D gene is TRBD1 (6 bases). Germline V CDR1 and CDR2: SGDLS, YYNGEE. Trimming stripped 5 bases from V and 5 bases from J, with 16 bases between. This CDR3 has 15 residues. CDR3 in DNA: TGTGCCAGCAGGAGGGGGACCACGGGGACCGGGGAGCTGTTTTTT. Protein product: CASRRGTTGTGELFF.

This clonotype showed up many times. The gene calls are TRBV10-3 and TRBJ1-5, with D possibly being TRBD1 (5 bases). Looked up from germline, CDR1 is ENHRY and CDR2 is SYGVKD. V lost 3 bases to trimming and J lost 0 bases, with 9 bases between them. CDR3 length: 15 amino acids. The CDR3, as DNA: TGTGCCATCAGTGATCAAGGGGATAGCAATCAGCCCCAGCATTTT. Translation: CAISDQGDSNQPQHF.

The chain uses TRBV6-5 and TRBJ2-1; 11 bases are shared with TRBD2. Trimming removed 4 bases from V and 9 bases from J; junction bases left unmatched: 8. The CDR3 is made up of 15 amino acids. CDR1 MNHEY and CDR2 SVGAGI come from the germline V gene. The CDR3 bases are TGTGCCAGCAGTTCTAGCGGGAGGTGGGGCATTGAGCAGTTCTTC. It encodes CASSSSGRWGIEQFF.

This clonotype was counted at least ten times. This rearrangement joins TRBV7-8 to TRBJ1-5; possible D gene TRBD1, 5 bases. Germline V gives CDR1 SGHVS, CDR2 FQNEAQ. The CDR3 consists of 15 residues. Trimming cost V 1 base and J 9 bases, with 16 bases left between them. The chain's CDR3 is CASSLVGQEVRPQHF. In DNA, the CDR3 is TGTGCCAGCAGCTTAGTGGGGCAAGAGGTCCGGCCCCAGCATTTT.

The sample holds many counts of this clonotype. The chain employs TRBV9 and TRBJ1-1, with 7 bases that match TRBD1. The CDR3 is 14 residues long. Germline V gene lookup returns CDR1 SGDLS and CDR2 YYNGEE. After removal of 0 bases from V and 8 bases from J, the junction contained 7 bases not matched to a gene. CDR3 sequence reads: CASSVEAGGMEAFF. CDR3 in DNA: TGTGCCAGCAGCGTAGAAGCAGGGGGAATGGAAGCTTTCTTT.

This clonotype has a count of ten or more. The DNA of the CDR3 is TGTGCCAGCAGACCGGGGGTTGGGTCAATTAAGGTTGGCTACACCTTC. Translated: CASRPGVGSIKVGYTF. The rearrangement joins TRBV6-5 to TRBJ1-2; tentatively, D is TRBD1 (5 bases). The CDR3 runs 16 residues. Germline V gene lookup returns CDR1 MNHEY and CDR2 SVGAGI. V was shortened by 6 bases and J by 7 bases, with 24 bases between the two germline ends.

By share, this clonotype ranks as medium-sized. The rearrangement uses TRBV14 and TRBJ2-1; TRBD2 matches 7 bases. Germline loops: CDR1 SGHDN, CDR2 FVKESK. This CDR3 spans 15 amino acids. Losses at the gene ends were 5 bases for V and 0 bases for J; bases not matched to a gene: 4. For the CDR3, the DNA is TGTGCCAGCAGCTCCACTAGCGTCTCCTACAATGAGCAGTTCTTC. Its translation: CASSSTSVSYNEQFF.

This clonotype counts as medium-sized (0.01 to 0.1%). V is TRBV20-1 and J is TRBJ2-7; D is possibly TRBD2 (5 bases). Germline CDR1 DFQATT, CDR2 SNEGSKA (reference sequence). V was shortened by 7 bases and J by 4 bases, with 11 bases between the two germline ends. This CDR3 is built from 11 residues. CDR3 DNA: TGCAGTGTCGCGGGCGGGTACGAGCAGTACTTC. Encoded protein: CSVAGGYEQYF.

This clonotype was observed a handful of times. The J gene is TRBJ2-7, the V gene TRBV5-1; 7 positions agree with TRBD2. The CDR3 runs to 14 residues. V shed 4 bases, J shed 2 bases, and the junction held 6 bases outside the gene matches. Germline V gene sequence: CDR1 SGHRS, CDR2 YFSETQ. CDR3 amino acids: CASSPTAGAYEQYF. The CDR3 region has the DNA TGCGCCAGCAGCCCTACGGCGGGAGCCTACGAGCAGTACTTC.

A few counts support this clonotype. The rearrangement links TRBV7-2 to TRBJ2-3; 8 bases fit TRBD1. The length of the CDR3 is 15 residues. Germline CDR1 is SGHTA and CDR2 is FQGNSA. The junction had 5 bases not matched to a gene; V was cut back by 3 bases and J by 3 bases. CDR3 amino acids: CASSLGQVGTDTQYF. DNA of the CDR3: TGTGCCAGCAGCTTGGGACAGGTTGGGACAGATACGCAGTATTTT.

This clonotype has at least ten counts. The rearrangement links TRBV28 to TRBJ2-1; tentatively, D is TRBD1 or TRBD2 (7 bases each). The CDR3 loop spans 15 amino acids. Germline V CDR1 and CDR2: MDHEN, SYDVKM. V gave up 10 bases and J gave up 0 bases, with 16 bases separating them. CDR3 nucleotide sequence: TGTGCCACCCTGAGCGGGACAGCCTCCTACAATGAGCAGTTCTTC. Its translation is CATLSGTASYNEQFF.

V and J are TRBV7-9 and TRBJ1-1; D not certain. V lost 4 bases to trimming and J lost 0 bases, with 9 bases between them. CDR1 and CDR2 from the germline V gene are SEHNR and FQNEAQ (reference sequence). This CDR3 spans 14 amino acids. CDR3 in amino acids: CASSSDGLNTEAFF. CDR3 coding DNA: TGTGCCAGCAGCTCGGACGGTTTGAACACTGAAGCTTTCTTT.

This clonotype occurred many times. One junction end does not reproduce the germline sequence, and a read error may be involved. The chain combines TRBV12-3 or TRBV12-4 with TRBJ1-2; tentatively, D is TRBD1 (5 bases). The CDR3 runs to 13 residues. This chain's CDR3 is CASSFWGGFARSF. The CDR3 DNA follows: TGTGCCAGCAGTTTCTGGGGGGGGTTCGCTAGGTCCTTC.

The table lists this clonotype with many counts. This sequence joins TRBV14 and TRBJ2-7; 7 bases align to TRBD1. The V gene's germline CDR1 is SGHDN and CDR2 FVKESK. The CDR3 has 15 amino acids. After removal of 0 bases from V and 2 bases from J, the junction contained 4 bases not matched to a gene. Written as DNA, the CDR3 is TGTGCCAGCAGCCAAGATCCACAGGGGACCTACGAGCAGTACTTC. Encoded protein: CASSQDPQGTYEQYF.

In this sample, this clonotype turned up a few times. The chain is built from TRBV19 and TRBJ1-5, with D tentatively TRBD1 (6 bases). V was cut by 8 bases and J by 3 bases, with 20 bases left in between. From germline, CDR1 is LNHDA and CDR2 SQIVND (reference sequence). The CDR3 runs to 16 residues. The CDR3 DNA reads TGTGCCAGTCGAACCCAGGGGTTGGGGGACAATCAGCCCCAGCATTTT. Protein sequence: CASRTQGLGDNQPQHF.

The genes are TRBV19 and TRBJ2-1; 8 nucleotides line up with TRBD2. Unmatched junction bases numbered 15, after V lost 10 bases and J lost 4 bases. This CDR3 contains 16 residues. Germline values: CDR1 LNHDA, CDR2 SQIVND (reference sequence). Here the CDR3 reads CATKAPAGVHYNEQFF. The CDR3 DNA follows: TGTGCCACCAAGGCCCCAGCGGGAGTGCATTACAATGAGCAGTTCTTC.

This clonotype came up many times. V and J are TRBV9 and TRBJ2-1; D might be TRBD1 or TRBD2, each matching 6 bases. This CDR3 is 15 amino acids long. The V and J ends lost 0 bases and 0 bases respectively, with 7 bases between them. Germline V gives CDR1 SGDLS, CDR2 YYNGEE. CDR3 bases: TGTGCCAGCAGCGTAGGGGGGGCCTCCTACAATGAGCAGTTCTTC. This codes for CASSVGGASYNEQFF.

This clonotype was recorded at least ten times. The CDR3 bases are TGTGCCACCAGCAGGCCGGACAGGGGGACTGAAGCTTTCTTT. Its protein is CATSRPDRGTEAFF. V and J are TRBV15 and TRBJ1-1, with 10 bases aligning to TRBD1. Germline loops: CDR1 LNHNV, CDR2 YYDKDF (reference sequence). V was clipped by 3 bases and J by 5 bases; unmatched bases: 3. The CDR3 totals 14 residues.

This clonotype was seen many times. The chain is built from TRBV6-2 or TRBV6-3 and TRBJ1-2; no reliable D call. The germline V gene encodes CDR1 MNHEY and CDR2 SVGEGT. The V end was cut by 2 bases, the J end by 0 bases, with 7 bases between. CDR3 length: 14 amino acids. CDR3 protein: CASSYPASNYGYTF. CDR3 DNA sequence: TGTGCCAGCAGTTACCCAGCTTCTAACTATGGCTACACCTTC.

This clonotype was observed at least ten times. The chain couples TRBV30 to TRBJ2-7, with 7 bases identical to TRBD2. This CDR3 comprises 14 residues. Looked up from germline, CDR1 is GTSNPN and CDR2 is SVGIG (reference sequence). Trimming at V came to 1 base and at J to 4 bases, leaving 7 bases not matched to a gene. Here the CDR3 reads CAWSGASGIYEQYF. The CDR3 nucleotides read TGTGCCTGGAGTGGTGCTAGCGGAATTTACGAGCAGTACTTC.

This clonotype was seen many times. CDR3 loop: CAVGRLNQPQHF. DNA of the CDR3: TGTGCCGTAGGACGGCTCAATCAGCCCCAGCATTTT. The rearrangement joins TRBV6-1 to TRBJ1-5; D gene uncertain. Trimming cost V 11 bases and J 3 bases, with 11 bases left between them. CDR1 MNHNS and CDR2 SASEGT come from the germline V gene. The CDR3 has 12 amino acids.

Only a few counts were recorded for this clonotype. The chain carries TRBV19 and TRBJ2-7, with D unresolved. The germline V gene encodes CDR1 LNHDA and CDR2 SQIVND (reference sequence). The V end lost 3 bases, the J end lost 0 bases, and 15 bases lay between the germline ends. The CDR3 consists of 16 residues. The CDR3 DNA sequence: TGTGCCAGTAGTATCGGTCGACACACGAGCTCCTACGAGCAGTACTTC. Translating it yields CASSIGRHTSSYEQYF.

This clonotype has a count of ten or more. The V and J genes are TRBV6-5 and TRBJ2-5, with D perhaps matching TRBD2 (6 bases). The V gene lost 5 bases and the J gene lost 5 bases, with 15 bases spanning the gap. The CDR3 runs to 14 residues. Germline V CDR1 and CDR2: MNHEY, SVGAGI. The CDR3 coding sequence is TGTGCCAGCAGTCCCCTCCGGGGGTTGGAGACCCAGTACTTC. Its protein product is CASSPLRGLETQYF.

This clonotype came up many times. This chain uses TRBV15 with TRBJ2-1, with a possible D match to TRBD1 (7 bases). V was trimmed by 5 bases and J by 5 bases, leaving 16 bases between them. This CDR3 contains 15 residues. Germline assignment: CDR1 LNHNV and CDR2 YYDKDF (reference sequence). CDR3 nucleotides: TGTGCCACCAGCGGGCACAGGGGACTTAACAATGAGCAGTTCTTC. It translates to CATSGHRGLNNEQFF.

This clonotype has more than one count but fewer than ten. The chain carries TRBV28 and TRBJ2-3; the D is unclear. Per germline, CDR1 MDHEN and CDR2 SYDVKM. The CDR3 loop spans 12 amino acids. The ends were cut back, 6 bases at V and 5 bases at J, with 9 bases in the middle. CDR3 region: CASSFRLDTQYF. In DNA form, the CDR3 reads TGTGCCAGCAGCTTCCGGCTAGATACGCAGTATTTT.

This clonotype was recorded many times. V usage is TRBV28 and J usage is TRBJ1-5; D unresolved. Per germline, CDR1 MDHEN and CDR2 SYDVKM. The CDR3 consists of 14 residues. Deletions cut 7 bases from V and 0 bases from J, with 10 bases between. In DNA form, the CDR3 reads TGTGCCAGCACTCCGGCTTATAGCAATCAGCCCCAGCATTTT. Encoded protein: CASTPAYSNQPQHF.

This clonotype appeared many times. V gene TRBV20-1 combines with J gene TRBJ1-3; D is unclear. Trimming cost V 3 bases and J 4 bases, with 4 bases left between them. CDR3 length: 11 residues. Germline values: CDR1 DFQATT, CDR2 SNEGSKA (reference sequence). The CDR3 loop reads CSARAGNTIYF. CDR3 DNA: TGCAGTGCTAGGGCGGGAAACACCATATATTTT.